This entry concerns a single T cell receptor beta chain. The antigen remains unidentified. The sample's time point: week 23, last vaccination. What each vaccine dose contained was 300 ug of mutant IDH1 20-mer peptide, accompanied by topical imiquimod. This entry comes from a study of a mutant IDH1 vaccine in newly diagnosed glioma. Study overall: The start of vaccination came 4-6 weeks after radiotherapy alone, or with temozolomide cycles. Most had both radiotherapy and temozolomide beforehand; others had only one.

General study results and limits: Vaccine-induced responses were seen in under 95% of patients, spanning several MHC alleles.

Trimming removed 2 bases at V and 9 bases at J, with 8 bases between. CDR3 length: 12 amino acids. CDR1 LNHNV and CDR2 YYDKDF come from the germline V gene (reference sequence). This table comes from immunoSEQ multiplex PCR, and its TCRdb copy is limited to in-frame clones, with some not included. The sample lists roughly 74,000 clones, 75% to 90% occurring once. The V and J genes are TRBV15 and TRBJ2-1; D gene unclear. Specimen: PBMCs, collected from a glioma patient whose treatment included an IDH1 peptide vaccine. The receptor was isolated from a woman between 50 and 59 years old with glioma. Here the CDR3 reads CATSRSYGEQFF. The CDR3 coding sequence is TGTGCCACCAGCAGATCCTACGGTGAGCAGTTCTTC.